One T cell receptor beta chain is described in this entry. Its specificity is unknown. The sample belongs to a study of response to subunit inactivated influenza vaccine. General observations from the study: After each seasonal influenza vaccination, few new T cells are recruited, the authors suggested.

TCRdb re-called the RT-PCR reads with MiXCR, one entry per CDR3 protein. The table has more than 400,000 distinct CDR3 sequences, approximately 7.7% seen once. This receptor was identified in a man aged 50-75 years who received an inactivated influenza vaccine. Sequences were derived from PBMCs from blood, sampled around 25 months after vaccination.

The DNA for the CDR3 is TGTGCCAGCAGTTCCGCTAAGGGGGGCCCAGGCTACGAGCAGTACTTC. This translates into CASSSAKGGPGYEQYF. This chain uses TRBV6-5 with TRBJ2-7, with D possibly called TRBD1 or TRBD2 (6 bases each). Germline CDR1 reads MNHEY; CDR2 reads SVGAGI. V was trimmed by 4 bases and J by 3 bases, leaving 19 bases between them. The CDR3 spans 16 residues.